A single sample gave rise to the 9 T cell receptor beta chains below, sequenced in a study of blood T cell repertoires in COVID-19. The repertoire was sequenced with immunoSEQ multiplex PCR; TCRdb's copy has only in-frame clones and lacks some. The table lists about 310,000 clones, 80% to 90% of them singletons. Sequencing input: PBMCs or T cells enriched from blood (not recorded which). The source of these receptors is a man aged 25-40 years who had recovered from COVID-19.

The chain is built from TRBV5-6 and TRBJ2-3; 8 bases agree with TRBD1. The CDR3 totals 13 residues. V shed 4 bases, J shed 7 bases, and the junction held 5 bases outside the gene matches. Germline CDR1 and CDR2: SGHDT and YYEEEE. The CDR3, as DNA: TGTGCCAGCAGCCTGGACAGGGCTTATACGCAGTATTTT. Translating gives CASSLDRAYTQYF. Supplemented by reference TRBV5-6 and TRBJ2-3, the full variable domain reads DAGVTQSPTHLIKTRGQQVTLRCSPKSGHDTVSWYQQALGQGPQFIFQYYEEEERQRGNFPDRFSGHQFPNYSSELNVNALLLGDSALYLCASSLDRAYTQYFGPGTRLTVL.

This clone has a count of ten or more. The chain employs TRBV6-4 and TRBJ2-3; TRBD2 aligns across 7 bases. J gave up 6 bases and V 4 bases, and 7 bases lay outside the gene matches. The CDR3 extends over 14 amino acids. Germline V CDR1 and CDR2: MRHNA, SNTAGT. CDR3 DNA: TGTGCCAGCAGTGTCGGCGGGGGACCTGATACGCAGTATTTT. Translating gives CASSVGGGPDTQYF.

The rearrangement joins TRBV19 to TRBJ2-1; D might be TRBD2 (6 bases). CDR1 and CDR2 from the germline V gene are LNHDA and SQIVND (reference sequence). V lost 5 bases and J 4 bases, leaving 6 bases between the germline ends. CDR3 length: 12 residues. For the CDR3, the DNA is TGTGCCAGTAGTCGGGGGTACAATGAGCAGTTCTTC. This sequence encodes CASSRGYNEQFF.

The genes are TRBV11-2 and TRBJ2-4, with 9 positions matching TRBD1. Trimming cost V 5 bases and J 7 bases; bases outside gene matches: 6. The germline CDR1 and CDR2 sequences are SGHAT and FQNNGV. The CDR3 is made up of 14 amino acids. The CDR3 reads CASSPAGTGNIQYF. The CDR3 region has the DNA TGTGCCAGCAGCCCAGCCGGGACAGGGAACATTCAGTACTTC. Looking up the rest from reference TRBV11-2 and TRBJ2-4 gives the full variable domain: EAGVAQSPRYKIIEKRQSVAFWCNPISGHATLYWYQQILGQGPKLLIQFQNNGVVDDSQLPKDRFSAERLKGVDSTLKIQPAKLEDSAVYLCASSPAGTGNIQYFGAGTRLSVL.

The chain has TRBV6-5 and TRBJ2-7, with 9 bases fitting TRBD1. Trimming removed 7 bases from V and 5 bases from J; junction bases left unmatched: 12. Looked up from germline, CDR1 is MNHEY and CDR2 is SVGAGI. The CDR3 has 15 amino acids. The CDR3 DNA reads TGTGCCAGCACCCCAGGGACAGGGAAGGGAAACGAGCAGTACTTC. This codes for CASTPGTGKGNEQYF.

The chain carries TRBV9 and TRBJ1-5; D is perhaps TRBD1 (6 bases). Germline V lookup: CDR1 SGDLS, CDR2 YYNGEE. This CDR3 has 15 residues. V gave up 0 bases and J gave up 4 bases, with 11 bases separating them. DNA of the CDR3: TGTGCCAGCAGCGTAGTTGGGACACCAAATCAGCCCCAGCATTTT. Its protein product is CASSVVGTPNQPQHF.

V usage is TRBV24-1 and J usage is TRBJ2-2, with TRBD2 matching over 8 bases. After removal of 5 bases from V and 3 bases from J, the junction contained 13 bases not matched to a gene. The V gene's germline CDR1 is KGHDR and CDR2 SFDVKD. The CDR3 runs to 18 residues. The CDR3 region is CATSANPGTRDYTGELFF. Here the CDR3 DNA reads TGTGCCACCAGTGCTAACCCCGGGACTAGAGACTACACCGGGGAGCTGTTTTTT.

The rearrangement joins TRBV7-8 to TRBJ2-7; 9 bases match TRBD2. V was pared by 4 bases and J by 3 bases, with 7 bases of the junction left unmatched. This CDR3 comprises 15 residues. Germline CDR1 reads SGHVS; CDR2 reads FQNEAQ. CDR3 DNA: TGTGCCAGCAGCTCGGAAGCGGGGGGAGACTACGAGCAGTACTTC. Its protein product is CASSSEAGGDYEQYF.

On this clone itself: This sample also contains other DNA sequences that code for the same CDR3. J is TRBJ2-3 and V is TRBV18; 8 bases align to TRBD1. The V segment lost 3 bases and the J segment 1 base; nucleotides outside the gene matches: 3. The CDR3 runs 15 residues. The germline CDR1 and CDR2 sequences are KGHSH and LQKENI. The CDR3: CASSPPGQGTDTQYF. DNA for the CDR3: TGTGCCAGCTCACCCCCGGGACAGGGCACAGATACGCAGTATTTT.